These 11 T cell receptor beta chains came from one sample sequenced in a study of blood T cell repertoires in COVID-19. Clones were read by immunoSEQ multiplex PCR, and TCRdb kept only the in-frame ones, dropping some. The top ten clones hold 4.7% of a sample with fewer than 50,000 clones, around 90% of them seen once. Sample: peripheral blood. The receptors were gathered from a man aged 55-75 years with COVID-19, enrolled during active disease.

This clone has a handful of counts. The chain employs TRBV29-1 and TRBJ2-7, with TRBD2 matching 9 bases. The J segment lost 7 bases and the V segment lost 5 bases, leaving 9 bases of the junction unmatched. Germline V gene data show CDR1 as SQVTM and CDR2 as ANQGSEA. The CDR3 has 13 residues. The chain's CDR3 is CSVLLLAGLEQYF. CDR3 sequence (DNA): TGCAGCGTTCTCTTGCTAGCGGGATTAGAGCAGTACTTC.

This CDR3 reads CASSYISGPGGDTQYF. In DNA, the CDR3 is TGTGCCAGCAGCTACATTAGCGGACCGGGAGGAGATACGCAGTATTTT. The chain carries TRBV7-2 and TRBJ2-3; 7 bases match TRBD2. CDR3 length equals 16 residues. Germline assignment: CDR1 SGHTA and CDR2 FQGNSA. V lost 4 bases and J lost 5; bases outside the gene matches: 12.

The chain has TRBV6-2 or TRBV6-3 and TRBJ2-1, with 10 bases identical to TRBD2. This CDR3 comprises 19 residues. Germline assignment: CDR1 MNHEY and CDR2 SVGEGT. The junction had 14 bases not matched to a gene; V was cut back by 6 bases and J by 0 bases. The DNA of the CDR3 is TGTGCCAGCAGCCCCGGGACAGCTAGCGGGAGAAGCTCCTACAATGAGCAGTTCTTC. This translates into CASSPGTASGRSSYNEQFF.

V gene TRBV5-1 combines with J gene TRBJ1-5; TRBD1 is a possible D gene (5 bases). V was clipped by 5 bases and J by 3 bases, with 12 bases between them. This CDR3 contains 14 residues. Germline V gene lookup returns CDR1 SGHRS and CDR2 YFSETQ. The CDR3 region is CASRPDSLNQPQHF. DNA for the CDR3: TGCGCCAGCAGACCAGACAGCCTCAATCAGCCCCAGCATTTT.

The rearrangement joins TRBV6-2 or TRBV6-3 to TRBJ1-1; D not resolved. CDR1 is MNHEY and CDR2 is SVGEGT in the germline V gene. CDR3 length: 12 residues. The ends were cut back, 6 bases at V and 8 bases at J, with 13 bases in the middle. The CDR3 region is CASSLMRAEAFF. As DNA, the CDR3 is TGTGCCAGCAGCCTTATGAGGGCAGAAGCTTTCTTT.

The rearrangement links TRBV28 to TRBJ2-7; TRBD2 is a possible D gene (6 bases). This CDR3 contains 12 residues. Trimming shortened V by 6 bases and J by 5 bases, and 11 bases separated the two germline ends. The germline gives CDR1 MDHEN, CDR2 SYDVKM. The CDR3 nucleotides read TGTGCCAGCAGCCAGGGACTGAACGAGCAGTACTTC. It translates to CASSQGLNEQYF.

The J gene is TRBJ2-2, the V gene TRBV5-6, with 11 positions matching TRBD1. Germline CDR1 SGHDT, CDR2 YYEEEE. V lost 5 bases to trimming and J lost 0 bases; unmatched junction nucleotides: 9. There are 18 residues in the CDR3. The CDR3 is CASSNQVGQGANTGELFF. In DNA, the CDR3 is TGTGCCAGCAGTAACCAAGTGGGACAGGGGGCGAACACCGGGGAGCTGTTTTTT.

The chain joins TRBV5-4 to TRBJ1-1; D is possibly TRBD1 (5 bases). Per the germline V gene, CDR1 is SGHNT and CDR2 is YYREEE (reference sequence). Trimming cost V 0 bases and J 4 bases, with 13 bases left between them. The CDR3 has 15 residues. The CDR3 sequence is CASSLGGTLSTEAFF. CDR3 coding DNA: TGTGCCAGCAGCTTGGGGGGCACTCTCAGCACTGAAGCTTTCTTT.

The gene calls are TRBV28 and TRBJ1-2; D remains ambiguous. Germline V CDR1 and CDR2: MDHEN, SYDVKM. The CDR3 is 16 residues long. Trimming stripped 3 bases from V and 0 bases from J, with 14 bases between. CDR3 bases: TGTGCCAGCAGTTTGGGCGCCAAGGCCTCTAACTATGGCTACACCTTC. The encoded protein is CASSLGAKASNYGYTF.

This clone has just a few counts. V is TRBV28 and J is TRBJ1-5, with D tentatively TRBD1 (6 bases). The V and J ends lost 5 bases and 5 bases respectively, with 19 bases between them. The CDR3 covers 16 residues. Germline V gives CDR1 MDHEN, CDR2 SYDVKM. The CDR3 DNA reads as TGTGCCAGCAGTCTCAGGGGCTGGACGGATGATCAGCCCCAGCATTTT. Translation: CASSLRGWTDDQPQHF.

J is TRBJ1-6 and V is TRBV2; the match to TRBD1 covers 10 bases. V trimming: 6 bases; J trimming: 5 bases; junction bases outside the gene matches: 7. The CDR3 is 16 amino acids. Germline V gene sequence: CDR1 SNHLY, CDR2 FYNNEI. CDR3 amino acids: CASSPLGQGNNSPLHF. In nucleotides, the CDR3 is TGTGCCAGCAGCCCGTTGGGACAGGGGAATAATTCACCCCTCCACTTT.